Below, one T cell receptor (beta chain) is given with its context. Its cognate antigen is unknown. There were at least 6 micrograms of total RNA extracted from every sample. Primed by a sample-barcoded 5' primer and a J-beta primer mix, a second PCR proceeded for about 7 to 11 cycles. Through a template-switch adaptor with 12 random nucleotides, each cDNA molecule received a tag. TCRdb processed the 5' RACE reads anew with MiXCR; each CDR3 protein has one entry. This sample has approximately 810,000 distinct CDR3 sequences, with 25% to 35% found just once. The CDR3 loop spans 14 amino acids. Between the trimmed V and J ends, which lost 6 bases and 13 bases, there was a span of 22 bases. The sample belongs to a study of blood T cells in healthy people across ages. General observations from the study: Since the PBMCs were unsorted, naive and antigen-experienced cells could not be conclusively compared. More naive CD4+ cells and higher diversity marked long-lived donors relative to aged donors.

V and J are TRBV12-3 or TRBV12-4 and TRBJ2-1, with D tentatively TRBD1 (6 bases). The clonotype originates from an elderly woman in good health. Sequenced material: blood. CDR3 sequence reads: CASSGTGPPETQFF. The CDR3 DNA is TGTGCCAGCAGCGGTACAGGGCCCCCAGAGACCCAGTTCTTC.